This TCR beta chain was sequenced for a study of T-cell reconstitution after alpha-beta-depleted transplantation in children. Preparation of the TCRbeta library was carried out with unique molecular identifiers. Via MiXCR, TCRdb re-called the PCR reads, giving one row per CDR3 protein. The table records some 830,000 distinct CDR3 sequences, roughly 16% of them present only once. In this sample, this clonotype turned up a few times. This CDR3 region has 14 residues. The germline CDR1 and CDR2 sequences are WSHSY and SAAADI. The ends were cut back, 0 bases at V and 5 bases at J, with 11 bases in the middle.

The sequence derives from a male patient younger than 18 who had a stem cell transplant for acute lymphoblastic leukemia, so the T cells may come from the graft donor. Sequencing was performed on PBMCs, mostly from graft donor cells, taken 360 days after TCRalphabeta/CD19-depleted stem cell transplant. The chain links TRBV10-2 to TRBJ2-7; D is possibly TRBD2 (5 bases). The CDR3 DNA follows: TGCGCCAGCAGTGAGTCGAGGGTGAGAGACGAGCAGTACTTC. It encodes CASSESRVRDEQYF.